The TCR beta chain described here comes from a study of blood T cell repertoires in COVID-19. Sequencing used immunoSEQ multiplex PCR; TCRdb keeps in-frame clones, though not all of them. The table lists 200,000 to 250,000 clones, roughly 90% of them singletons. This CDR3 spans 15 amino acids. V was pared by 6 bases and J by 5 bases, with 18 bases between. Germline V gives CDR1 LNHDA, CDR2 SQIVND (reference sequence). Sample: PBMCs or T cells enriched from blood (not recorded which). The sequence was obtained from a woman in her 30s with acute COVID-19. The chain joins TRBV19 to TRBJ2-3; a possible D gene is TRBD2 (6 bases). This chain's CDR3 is CASRAPGGVRDTQYF. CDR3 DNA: TGTGCCAGTAGGGCCCCCGGAGGGGTCAGAGATACGCAGTATTTT.